This entry is about one TCR beta chain. The V end lost 3 bases, the J end lost 6 bases, and 19 bases lay between the germline ends. Germline-derived CDR1 and CDR2 are SGDLS and YYNGEE. The CDR3 contains 15 residues. The entry originates in a study of technical replicates of blood from a handful of donors. The method was immunoSEQ multiplex PCR; TCRdb's version includes in-frame clones alone and lacks a portion of them. The sample holds about 75,000 clones, around 92% seen once. The material sequenced was T cells isolated from PBMCs. This rearrangement joins TRBV9 to TRBJ2-7; maybe TRBD2 (7 bases). This sequence originates from a human donor in good health. Some clones in this sample may be carry-over from other donors' samples. The CDR3 region has the DNA TGTGCCAGCAGCGCAACGGCGGGGGCTGGTAGCGAGCAGTACTTC. It encodes CASSATAGAGSEQYF.